This T cell receptor beta chain was found in a study of T-cell memory formation after mild COVID-19. Study-level background: The study found TCR clusters largely donor specific. Findings and limits, study-wide: Researchers report contracting CD4+ clones mostly in CM and EM, with CD8+ clones in EMRA.

TCRdb processed the 5' RACE reads anew with MiXCR; each CDR3 protein has one entry. Here the sample spans some 110,000 distinct CDR3 sequences, about 17% being singletons. CDR3 length: 18 residues. The ends were cut back, 1 base at V and 7 bases at J, with 25 bases in the middle. Germline CDR1 is SGHVS and CDR2 is FNYEAQ. This clonotype was counted a single time. Its antigen is still unknown. This sequence was found in an adult woman who had mild COVID-19 (a few samples of this study predate the infection). Cell type and time point are not known. Sample: PBMCs or a T cell subset sorted from them (not recorded which). The chain couples TRBV7-6 to TRBJ1-1; D gene unclear. The CDR3 here is CASSLVWGGLGPGSEAFF. The CDR3 DNA sequence: TGTGCCAGCAGCTTAGTGTGGGGAGGACTAGGTCCGGGCAGTGAAGCTTTCTTT.